A selection of T cell receptor beta chains follows, all from one sample in a study of T cell responses to AZD1222 COVID-19 vaccine. Clones were sequenced by immunoSEQ multiplex PCR, and TCRdb holds only the in-frame ones, with some missing. The sample has 140,000 to 150,000 clones, 86% seen once; the top ten hold over 4.5%. Specimen: peripheral blood, collected 28 days after the second AZD1222 dose. These receptors all come from an adult who received the AZD1222 COVID-19 vaccine. Each CDR3 is given with its conserved first and last residue. The order of the fields is V gene, J gene, D gene, clone size, CDR3 DNA, CDR3 protein. D genes are given only for firm matches. The size entry is marked missing in some rows and otherwise reads once, few, many or a size class.

>TRBV30|TRBJ2-7|TRBD1|.
TGTGCCTGGAGTGTGAGTCTACAGGGGGCCTACGAGCAGTACTTC
CAWSVSLQGAYEQYF
>TRBV2|TRBJ1-5|.|.
TGTGCCAGCAACAGGGATGAAGGGCAGCCCCAGCATTTT
CASNRDEGQPQHF
>TRBV7-7|TRBJ2-1|TRBD2|.
TGTGCTAGCAGCTTAGAGGCGGGAGCGGCCTACAATGAGCAGTTCTTC
CASSLEAGAAYNEQFF
>TRBV30|TRBJ2-5|.|once
TGTGCCTGGACCCCAGGGTTGGGGCGGGAGACCCAGTACTTC
CAWTPGLGRETQYF
>TRBV5-1|TRBJ1-6|TRBD1|.
TGCGCCAGCAGTATAGGGGGCGGGAATTCACCCCTCCACTTT
CASSIGGGNSPLHF
>TRBV19|TRBJ1-2|.|.
TGTGCCAGTAGTATTGGCGATGGCTACACCTTC
CASSIGDGYTF
>TRBV4-1|TRBJ1-5|.|few
TGCGCCAGCAGCCAGGGTACCCGGGACGCCCTTGGGCCCCAGCATTTT
CASSQGTRDALGPQHF
>TRBV6-6|TRBJ1-1|TRBD1|few
TGTGCCAGCAAGGGGGCGATGAACACTGAAGCTTTCTTT
CASKGAMNTEAFF
>TRBV27|TRBJ1-1|TRBD1|.
TGTGCCAGCAGCCAAACAACAGGGGGCGTTAGCACTGAAGCTTTCTTT
CASSQTTGGVSTEAFF
>TRBV18|TRBJ2-2|.|.
TGTGCCAGCTCACCACGTTCCCCAAATTCGGGCACCGGGGAGCTGTTTTTT
CASSPRSPNSGTGELFF
>TRBV5-1|TRBJ2-3|TRBD1|once
TGCGCCAGCAGCTTAGGGACAGGGGGCCCTCCTTACACAGATACGCAGTATTTT
CASSLGTGGPPYTDTQYF
>TRBV30|TRBJ1-1|.|.
TGTGCCTGGAGCGAAACGGGGAACACTGAAGCTTTCTTT
CAWSETGNTEAFF
>TRBV7-9|TRBJ2-5|.|.
TGTGCCAGCAGCCAGTCCCCCGAGACCCAGTACTTC
CASSQSPETQYF
>TRBV28|TRBJ2-4|.|.
TGTGCCAGCAGACCAGGGGGGGTAAGGAACATTCAGTACTTC
CASRPGGVRNIQYF
>TRBV13|TRBJ2-2|.|.
TGTGCCAGTCGCGACGGCCCAAACACCGGGGAGCTGTTTTTT
CASRDGPNTGELFF
>TRBV18|TRBJ1-2|.|.
TGTGCCAGCTCCCAGCAGGGACCCTATGGCTACACCTTC
CASSQQGPYGYTF
>TRBV6-6|TRBJ1-6|.|.
TGTGCCAGCAGTGCACGGCCCGGGGACAATTCACCCCTCCACTTT
CASSARPGDNSPLHF
>TRBV19|TRBJ2-5|.|.
TGTGCCAGTAGTATAAGCGGTGGTGTCCAAGAGACCCAGTACTTC
CASSISGGVQETQYF
>TRBV7-9|TRBJ2-3|TRBD2|.
TGTGCCAGCAGCGAGATAAGCGGGAACGCAGCAGATACGCAGTATTTT
CASSEISGNAADTQYF
>TRBV7-2|TRBJ1-5|.|.
TGTGCCAGCGCCCGGAGTGGACTAAGCAATCAGCCCCAGCATTTT
CASARSGLSNQPQHF
>TRBV24-1|TRBJ1-2|TRBD1|.
TGTGCCACCCGTGGGACAGGGGATTGGAGCGATGGCTACACCTTC
CATRGTGDWSDGYTF
>TRBV6-5|TRBJ2-7|.|.
TGTGCCAGCAGCGGGGGCCACGAGCAGTACTTC
CASSGGHEQYF
>TRBV21-1|TRBJ2-1|.|.
TGTGCCAGCAGGTGCTGGGCATGGAATGAGCAGTTCTTC
CASRCWAWNEQFF
>TRBV27|TRBJ1-2|.|.
TGTGCCAGCACCCGAGCGGGGAGCTATGGCTACACCTTC
CASTRAGSYGYTF
>TRBV6-5|TRBJ1-2|.|.
TGTGCCAGCACGAGGACGATGACCTATGGCTACACCTTC
CASTRTMTYGYTF
>TRBV7-2|TRBJ1-1|TRBD1|.
TGTGCCAGCAGCGGGGGACAGGGGGCCCCTGAAGCTTTCTTT
CASSGGQGAPEAFF
>TRBV5-1|TRBJ1-6|TRBD1|.
TGCGCCAGCAGCTTGGGATTCGGACAGGGGGATGCACCCCTCCACTTT
CASSLGFGQGDAPLHF
>TRBV28|TRBJ1-5|.|.
TGTGCCAGCAGTTTCACTAATCAGCCCCAGCATTTT
CASSFTNQPQHF
>TRBV27|TRBJ2-7|.|.
TGTGCCAGCAGTTTACTGGGCAGGGTGTACGAGCAGTACTTC
CASSLLGRVYEQYF
>TRBV6-5|TRBJ1-5|TRBD1|.
TGTGCCAGCAGTTACTCGGGGACAGCTAATCAGCCCCAGCATTTT
CASSYSGTANQPQHF
>TRBV18|TRBJ1-2|.|.
TGTGCCAGCTCACCAGCAGGGATGGATGGCTACACCTTC
CASSPAGMDGYTF
>TRBV5-1|TRBJ2-5|.|.
TGCGCCAGCGCAGGAGGGGGCGCGGAAGAGACCCAGTACTTC
CASAGGGAEETQYF
>TRBV5-6|TRBJ1-5|.|few
TGTGCCAGCAGCTTGGGAGGTATGCGGGCGAATAGCAATCAGCCCCAGCATTTT
CASSLGGMRANSNQPQHF